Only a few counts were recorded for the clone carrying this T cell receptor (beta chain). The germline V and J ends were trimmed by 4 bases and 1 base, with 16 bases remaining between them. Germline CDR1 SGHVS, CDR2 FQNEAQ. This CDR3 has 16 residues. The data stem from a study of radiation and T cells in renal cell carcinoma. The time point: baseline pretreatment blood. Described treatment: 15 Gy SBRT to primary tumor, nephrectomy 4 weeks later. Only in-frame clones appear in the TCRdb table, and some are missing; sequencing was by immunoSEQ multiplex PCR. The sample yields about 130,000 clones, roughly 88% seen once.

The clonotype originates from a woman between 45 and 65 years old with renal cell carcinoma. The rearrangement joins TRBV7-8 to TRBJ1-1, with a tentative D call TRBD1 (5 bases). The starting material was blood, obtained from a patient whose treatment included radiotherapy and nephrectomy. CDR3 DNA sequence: TGTGCCAGCAGCTCCAGAGATCGGGGCTCGAACACTGAAGCTTTCTTT. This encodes CASSSRDRGSNTEAFF. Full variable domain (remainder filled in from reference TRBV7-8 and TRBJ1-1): GAGVSQSPRYKVAKRGQDVALRCDPISGHVSLFWYQQALGQGPEFLTYFQNEAQLDKSGLPSDRFFAERPEGSVSTLKIQRTQQEDSAVYLCASSSRDRGSNTEAFFGQGTRLTVV.